This T cell receptor beta chain came from a study of T cell changes during pregnancy in multiple sclerosis. Looked up from germline, CDR1 is LNHDA and CDR2 is SQIVND (reference sequence). Trimming left V 7 bases short and J 4 bases short, with 13 bases between. The CDR3 is 13 amino acids. TCRdb keeps only in-frame clones here, not all; method: immunoSEQ multiplex PCR. The sample shows some 70,000 clones, roughly nine tenths of them seen only once. This clonotype originated in a female donor in good health, enrolled as a control in a pregnancy study. The source material was peripheral blood, sampled in the second trimester of pregnancy. This rearrangement joins TRBV19 to TRBJ2-5; possibly TRBD1 for D (6 bases). The chain's CDR3 is CASKDRSGETQYF. The DNA of the CDR3 is TGTGCCAGTAAAGACAGGTCTGGAGAGACCCAGTACTTC.